This T cell receptor (beta chain) was captured in a study of cytomegalovirus exposure and HLA in healthy donors. Study summary: The roughly 120 million unique TCR beta sequences, from some 170 million T cells, were found by an earlier analysis. Of all 370 or so donors who were genotyped, roughly 83% belonged to the Caucasian-associated ancestry cluster.

CDR3 length: 16 residues. Trimming cost V 0 bases and J 6 bases, with 16 bases left between them. CDR1 and CDR2 (germline): LNHNV, YYDKDF (reference sequence). Primers: 60 Vbeta forward and 13 Jbeta reverse. TCRdb's table, derived via immunoSEQ multiplex PCR, lists solely in-frame clones and lacks some. The sample lists tens of thousands of clones; around 74% were seen once. Points from the study as a whole: TCR beta chains associated with HLA were, in a later analysis, more clonally expanded than equally common others. Most CMV-associated TCR beta chains appeared HLA-restricted in a later analysis.

Notes on this clone: Its specificity is unknown.

The receptor was derived from a man aged 30 to 45 in good health and CMV-seropositive. V and J are TRBV15 and TRBJ2-3; D possibly corresponds to TRBD2 (6 bases). Material for sequencing was PBMCs. This CDR3 is CATSRDRGLGADTQYF. The CDR3 DNA reads TGTGCCACCAGCAGAGATAGGGGACTGGGCGCGGATACGCAGTATTTT.